This T cell receptor beta chain was recovered during a study of neurological immune-mediated disorders (dated by TCRdb to the late 2010s). Study-level background: Of the approximately 34 multiple sclerosis patients, around 30 had relapsing-remitting MS and 3 had secondary progressive MS. Peripheral blood TCR-beta repertoires from patients with HTLV-I-associated myelopathy (HAM/TSP), patients with multiple sclerosis, and healthy controls were compared in the study using UMI-based sequencing. Longitudinal samples, technical triplicates and paired sorted CD4+ and CD8+ T-cell subsets, alongside PBMC samples, were included among the approximately 110 TCR-beta libraries. The cohort comprised 68 subjects: about 15 HAM/TSP patients, 35 or so multiple sclerosis patients and approximately 20 healthy controls.

For unsorted PBMC libraries, 2 million PBMCs were used after storage in RNAlater at -80 degrees C until RNA extraction. Multiple sclerosis patients were enrolled in a US clinical protocol evaluating disease progression by magnetic resonance imaging. Peripheral blood was subjected to Ficoll-Hypaque density gradient centrifugation to isolate PBMCs, which were then cryopreserved in liquid nitrogen. There are many counts of this clonotype. This clone's antigen is unknown. No qualities accompany the bases; no much larger clone lies one base away. Summary of the overall study and its limitations: Repertoires from 18 of 34 MS patients were grouped by phylogenetic analysis into a cluster of related CDR3 sequences, suggesting a possible repertoire-level signature. No association of the MS cluster with clinical or MRI features was observed, and the need for larger cohorts was stated by the authors. Expanded clones from different subjects shared no identical CDR3 amino acid sequences, which suggests that TCR-beta repertoires were private in all groups. The highest TCR clonal expansion was observed in HAM/TSP patients, whereas the lowest was observed in MS patients, even when compared with healthy controls.

The CDR3, from cysteine to phenylalanine, totals 15 residues. Only the CDR3 DNA is retained, 45 bases long and in frame from the first base. V loses 4 bases at its end and J loses 0 bases; junction bases beyond the gene matches: 4. From the germline V gene (reference sequence), CDR1 is MNHNY and CDR2 is SVGAGI. cDNA was synthesized by template-switch 5'RACE using a primer carrying a 10-nucleotide random unique molecular identifier by which each TCR transcript was tagged. Every sequencing run yielded over 170 million TCR-beta sequences covering 15-18 subjects. The RNeasy kit was used to extract total RNA. The KAPA Real-time Library Amplification kit was used to amplify TCR-beta VDJ regions with primers for the TCR constant region and the 5'RACE anchor. A first PCR added sample indexes and Illumina adaptors, and a second PCR then raised library yield. After Ampure bead purification, the TCR product of roughly 650 bp was size-selected on a 2% E-gel SizeSelection system. Before pooling, library quality was assessed on a Bioanalyzer, concentration was determined with Qubit, and library quantification was performed with the Kapa Library Quantification kit. An Illumina HiSeq 2500 sequenced the libraries paired-end 2 x 150 bp. To increase sequence diversity, about 25-31% phiX was spiked into each library pool. The original pipeline was this. Quality-filtered reads were processed with the UMI-based MiGEC pipeline, which removed over 85% of raw TCR sequences during error correction. IMGT germline references were used for alignment of VDJ genes, and clonotypes were defined by a unique CDR3 amino acid sequence together with V-J genes. Clonal expansion, Shannon diversity and CDR3 relatedness (CalcPairwiseDistances, ClusterSamples) were evaluated with VDJtools, and phylogenetic trees were built with CLCbio workbench. Clones with at least 8 unique UMIs were defined as expanded, with this threshold being based on coefficient-of-variation modelling across technical triplicates. The public reads were reanalyzed by TCRdb: fastp trimming at Q25, MiXCR alignment, in-frame beta chains only. Rows are unified per CDR3 protein, each entry keeping the most common DNA and genes. These V and J calls originate from TCRdb's pipeline instead of the authors' own analysis. Present in this sample are 39,000 or so distinct CDR3 sequences, about 2.5% of which were seen just once. Less than 15% of the sample is held by the ten biggest clonotypes.

The specimen sequenced was PBMCs. The V and J genes are TRBV6-6 and TRBJ1-2; 8 bases in the junction line up with TRBD1. The TCR originated in a man aged 25-45 years with multiple sclerosis. The DNA sequence is as follows: TGTGCCAGCAGTTCGGGACAGGCCACTAACTATGGCTACACCTTC. This encodes CASSSGQATNYGYTF.